Below, 5 T cell receptor beta chains from the same sample are listed, as sequenced in a study of blood T cell repertoires in COVID-19. Clones were read by immunoSEQ multiplex PCR, and TCRdb kept only the in-frame ones, dropping some. The table has under 400,000 clones, about nine tenths seen once. Specimen: peripheral blood. The source is a woman aged 25-40 years with COVID-19, enrolled during active disease.

The chain combines TRBV14 with TRBJ1-2; D not certain. Looked up from germline, CDR1 is SGHDN and CDR2 is FVKESK. The CDR3 is 14 amino acids. Trimming shortened V by 0 bases and J by 8 bases, and 13 bases separated the two germline ends. The CDR3 DNA reads as TGTGCCAGCAGCCAAGAGTTCGGGGTTAGGGGCTACACCTTC. Translating it yields CASSQEFGVRGYTF.

The V and J genes are TRBV7-9 and TRBJ1-5; D is unclear. Germline lookup yields CDR1 SEHNR and CDR2 FQNEAQ (reference sequence). The CDR3 is 15 residues long. V was trimmed by 0 bases and J by 4 bases, leaving 10 bases between them. DNA of the CDR3: TGTGCCAGCAGCTTAGCGGGCAGTGAGAATCAGCCCCAGCATTTT. Protein: CASSLAGSENQPQHF. The whole variable domain, filled in from reference TRBV7-9 and TRBJ1-5, reads DTGVSQNPRHKITKRGQNVTFRCDPISEHNRLYWYRQTLGQGPEFLTYFQNEAQLEKSRLLSDRFSAERPKGSFSTLEIQRTEQGDSAMYLCASSLAGSENQPQHFGDGTRLSIL.

The chain couples TRBV25-1 to TRBJ1-1, with TRBD1 matching over 8 bases. With V trimmed by 6 bases and J by 2 bases, 5 bases remained unmatched. Germline loops: CDR1 MGHDK, CDR2 SYGVNS. CDR3 length: 14 amino acids. CDR3 loop: CASRDRATNTEAFF. In nucleotides, the CDR3 is TGTGCCAGCAGGGACAGGGCAACTAACACTGAAGCTTTCTTT.

The V call is TRBV19, the J call TRBJ2-3; TRBD2 matches at 7 bases. The CDR3 is 14 residues long. Per germline, CDR1 LNHDA and CDR2 SQIVND (reference sequence). The ends lost 10 bases at V and 3 bases at J; junction bases unmatched: 10. The CDR3, as DNA: TGTGCCACCTCCCCGGGGGGTGGAACAGATACGCAGTATTTT. This translates into CATSPGGGTDTQYF.

The V and J genes are TRBV7-9 and TRBJ1-2, with a tentative D call TRBD1 (6 bases). Germline CDR1 and CDR2: SEHNR and FQNEAQ (reference sequence). Deletions cut 1 base from V and 5 bases from J, with 8 bases between. This CDR3 is built from 13 residues. The CDR3 nucleotides read TGTGCCAGCAGCTTAGAGGGGGGGTATGGCTACACCTTC. The encoded protein is CASSLEGGYGYTF.